This paragraph covers one T cell receptor (beta chain) sequence. The data belong to a study of T cells after yellow fever vaccination. The V and J ends lost 5 bases and 5 bases respectively, with 18 bases between them. The germline V gene has CDR1 MGHDK and CDR2 SYGVNS. The length of the CDR3 is 15 residues. Conversion of TCR transcripts into cDNA relied on 5'RACE template switching, which added a universal primer site and UMIs. One entry per CDR3 protein results from TCRdb running MiXCR on the 5' RACE reads. The data show around 320,000 distinct CDR3 sequences, around 10% seen once. Material: CD4+ T cells sorted from PBMCs, obtained 45 days after the yellow fever booster vaccination. This receptor was taken from a man between 18 and 29 years old who received the YFV17D yellow fever vaccine. J is TRBJ2-5 and V is TRBV25-1, with D possibly TRBD2 on 6 matching bases. CDR3 in amino acids: CASSNTGGKWETQYF. In DNA, the CDR3 is TGTGCCAGCAGTAATACCGGGGGAAAGTGGGAGACCCAGTACTTC.